These 3 T cell receptor beta chains were sequenced from one sample in a study of T-cell reconstitution after alpha-beta-depleted transplantation in children. Preparation of the TCRbeta library was carried out with unique molecular identifiers. TCRdb ran MiXCR on the PCR reads and lists one entry per CDR3 protein. This table has roughly 570,000 distinct CDR3 sequences, 27% appearing once. Sequencing was performed on PBMCs, taken before TCRalphabeta/CD19-depleted stem cell transplant. The receptors stem from a boy younger than two with Wiskott-Aldrich syndrome, due to receive a stem cell transplant.

This clonotype was counted ten times or more. The rearrangement links TRBV5-1 to TRBJ2-7, with no clear D. Germline V gene sequence: CDR1 SGHRS, CDR2 YFSETQ. V was shortened by 0 bases and J by 3 bases, with 4 bases between the two germline ends. The CDR3 consists of 12 residues. The DNA of the CDR3 is TGCGCCAGCAGCTTGGACGGCTACGAGCAGTACTTC. It codes for CASSLDGYEQYF. Combining the CDR3 with reference TRBV5-1 and TRBJ2-7 gives the whole variable domain KAGVTQTPRYLIKTRGQQVTLSCSPISGHRSVSWYQQTPGQGLQFLFEYFSETQRNKGNFPGRFSGRQFSNSRSEMNVSTLELGDSALYLCASSLDGYEQYFGPGTRLTVT.

This clonotype came up a few times. The chain recombines TRBV29-1 with TRBJ2-7; 10 bases agree with TRBD1. The germline gives CDR1 SQVTM, CDR2 ANQGSEA. CDR3 size: 14 residues. The V segment lost 6 bases and the J segment 2 bases; nucleotides outside the gene matches: 7. CDR3 sequence: CSVVGQGHTYEQYF. The CDR3 bases are TGCAGCGTCGTGGGACAGGGGCACACCTACGAGCAGTACTTC.

V is TRBV12-5 and J is TRBJ2-2; D possibly uses TRBD1 or TRBD2 (5 bases each). The ends were cut back, 1 base at V and 7 bases at J, with 16 bases in the middle. The CDR3 covers 16 residues. Germline CDR1 and CDR2: LGHNT and FRNRAP. Here the CDR3 reads CASGLAVGVLDGELFF. CDR3 nucleotides: TGTGCTAGTGGTTTGGCCGTGGGGGTGTTGGACGGGGAGCTGTTTTTT. Drawing the rest from reference TRBV12-5 and TRBJ2-2, the complete variable domain is DARVTQTPRHKVTEMGQEVTMRCQPILGHNTVFWYRQTMMQGLELLAYFRNRAPLDDSGMPKDRFSAEMPDATLATLKIQPSEPRDSAVYFCASGLAVGVLDGELFFGEGSRLTVL.